The rows below give T cell receptor beta chains drawn from one sample of a study of CD8+ T cells in alopecia areata. Assay used: immunoSEQ multiplex PCR; TCRdb lists only in-frame clones, some missing. The repertoire holds 150,000 to 200,000 clones, with about 66% as singletons. The sample in question was CD8+ T cells sorted from blood, obtained at week 0. The origin of the receptors is a human donor with alopecia areata. CDR3s include the opening cysteine and the closing phenylalanine or tryptophan.

TRBV5-1	TRBJ2-6	CASRADNVLTF
TRBV29-1	TRBJ1-2	CSVEGRYGYTF
TRBV5-6	TRBJ2-7	CASSLESRGGLEQYF
TRBV6-5	TRBJ2-7	CASKTTATYEQYF
TRBV5-1	TRBJ2-2	CASSFSGTSNTGELFF
TRBV7-6	TRBJ2-7	CASSLVLESYEQYF
TRBV29-1	TRBJ2-3	CSVEPDRVITDTQYF
TRBV5-1	TRBJ2-2	CASSWPGWKGNTGELFF
TRBV5-1	TRBJ2-1	CASRGSNEQFF
TRBV23-1	TRBJ1-1	CASSQDRVSNTEAFF
TRBV15	TRBJ2-7	CATSADRGSEQYF
TRBV4-1	TRBJ2-1	CASSQDQGGEYNEQFF
TRBV5-1	TRBJ2-2	CASRANTGELFF
TRBV4-2	TRBJ2-3	CASSPIETSTDTQYF
TRBV7-8	TRBJ1-2	CASSNQRVLNYGYTF
TRBV10-1	TRBJ2-7	CASSVGTTEQYF
TRBV6-5	TRBJ2-5	CASSRPGQGAETQYF
TRBV7-2	TRBJ2-3	CASSLGGLSTDTQYF
TRBV4-1	TRBJ2-1	CASSGGGLGEQFF
TRBV5-6	TRBJ1-2	CASSQGQGIYGYTF
TRBV29-1	TRBJ1-5	CSVGDLEMEPQHF
TRBV27	TRBJ1-6	CATSQFANSPLHF
TRBV30	TRBJ1-1	CAWSAQGNTEAFF
TRBV29-1	TRBJ2-7	CSAATGTGLYEQYF
TRBV29-1	TRBJ1-2	CSVESVTGGRDGYTF
TRBV6-6	TRBJ2-7	CASSYSLYEQYF
TRBV30	TRBJ2-2	CAWEGLNTGELFF
TRBV12-5	TRBJ2-6	CASGFGAGANVLTF
TRBV14	TRBJ2-1	CASRDRGLNNEQFF
TRBV7-9	TRBJ1-2	CASSTKGSGYGYTF
TRBV19	TRBJ2-5	CASSNRRGWETQYF
TRBV5-1	TRBJ2-1	CASERGLDSGEQFF
TRBV5-1	TRBJ2-7	CASSSWTGGPEQYF
TRBV13	TRBJ2-3	CASSLRGAPTDTQYF
TRBV27	TRBJ2-3	CASSSRTSGTDTQYF
TRBV9	TRBJ2-7	CASSVSERGGGEQYF
TRBV6-4	TRBJ2-7	CANPGQSYEQYF
TRBV5-4	TRBJ2-1	CASSLGVSNEQFF
TRBV6-5	TRBJ1-1	CASSLGTPNTEAFF
TRBV13	TRBJ2-5	CASSLHSGGARETQYF
TRBV7-9	TRBJ1-4	CASSSIIQGKNEKLFF
TRBV5-1	TRBJ2-5	CASSLISGEETQYF
TRBV12-5	TRBJ2-7	CASGPRLDGTIPYEQYF
TRBV28	TRBJ2-7	CASSFGRGPYEQYF
TRBV29-1	TRBJ2-5	CSVESPTAVYQETQYF
TRBV25-1	TRBJ2-7	CASTAGSGGVYEQYF
TRBV29-1	TRBJ2-7	CSVQWDSYEQYF
TRBV7-9	TRBJ2-7	CASSLALTGRYEQYF
TRBV11-2	TRBJ1-6	CASSPRNRDRNSPLHF
TRBV29-1	TRBJ2-1	CSARSGEQFF
TRBV2	TRBJ1-2	CASGFDTVYGYTF
TRBV20-1	TRBJ1-1	CSAGSLAFF
TRBV30	TRBJ2-1	CAWMGYNEQLF